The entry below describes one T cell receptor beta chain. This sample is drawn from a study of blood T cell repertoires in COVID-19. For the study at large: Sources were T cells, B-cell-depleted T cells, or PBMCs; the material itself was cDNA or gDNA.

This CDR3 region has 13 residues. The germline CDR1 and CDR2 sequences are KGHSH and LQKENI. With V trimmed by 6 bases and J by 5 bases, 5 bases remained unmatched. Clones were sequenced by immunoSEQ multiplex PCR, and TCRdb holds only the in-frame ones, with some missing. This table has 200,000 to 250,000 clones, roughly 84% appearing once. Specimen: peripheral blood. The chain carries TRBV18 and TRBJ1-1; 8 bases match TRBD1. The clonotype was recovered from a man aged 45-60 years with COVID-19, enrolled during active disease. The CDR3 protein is CASSTTGETEAFF. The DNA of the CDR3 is TGTGCCAGCTCTACGACAGGGGAGACTGAAGCTTTCTTT.